What follows are 19 T cell receptor beta chains derived from one specimen sequenced in a study of beta chain features in type 1 diabetes. Of the isolated RNA, all was reverse transcribed, and so the sequenced material was expressed TCRB transcripts. Produced via immunoSEQ multiplex PCR; TCRdb's table is partial and in-frame only. The sample has around 290,000 clones, 8% seen once. The sequencing sample was made of central memory CD4+ T cells from blood. These receptors were collected from a woman in her late teens or twenties in good health.

This clone was detected only a few times. The DNA for the CDR3 is TGTGCCAGTAGGTCCCAGGGGGCTAGCGGGAATGAGCAGTTCTTC. It encodes CASRSQGASGNEQFF. This chain connects TRBV19 to TRBJ2-1; either TRBD1 or TRBD2 may supply D (8 bases each). The CDR3 is made up of 15 amino acids. V lost 6 bases to trimming and J lost 7 bases, with 19 bases between them. Germline lookup yields CDR1 LNHDA and CDR2 SQIVND (reference sequence).

A note on this clone: A much larger clone lies one base from this, so it may be a read error. The chain is built from TRBV5-4 and TRBJ2-5; D not certain. This CDR3 has 11 residues. Deletions cut 2 bases from V and 4 bases from J, with 3 bases between. CDR1 is SGHNT and CDR2 is YYREEE in the germline V gene (reference sequence). The CDR3 region is CASSFRETQYF. For the CDR3, the DNA is TGTGCCAGCAGCTTCAGAGAGACCCAGTACTTC.

This clone was observed at least ten times. V and J are TRBV7-2 and TRBJ2-6; 8 bases fit TRBD1. The CDR3 covers 16 residues. V was clipped by 2 bases and J by 2 bases; unmatched bases: 2. Germline CDR1 is SGHTA and CDR2 is FQGNSA. CDR3 sequence (DNA): TGTGCCAGCAGCTTATCAGGGGGCGCTGGGGCCAACGTCCTGACTTTC. It is translated as CASSLSGGAGANVLTF.

The chain couples TRBV18 to TRBJ1-5, with D maybe TRBD1 (5 bases). The V and J ends lost 5 bases and 3 bases respectively, with 11 bases between them. The CDR3 runs 14 residues. The germline V gene encodes CDR1 KGHSH and CDR2 LQKENI. CDR3 nucleotide sequence: TGTGCCAGCTCATACTCAGGGTCCAATCAGCCCCAGCATTTT. Translating gives CASSYSGSNQPQHF.

This clone was detected only a few times. V is TRBV7-2 and J is TRBJ2-1, with 8 bases identical to TRBD2. This CDR3 region has 15 residues. V gave up 5 bases and J gave up 7 bases; unmatched junction bases: 10. Germline V lookup: CDR1 SGHTA, CDR2 FQGNSA. In nucleotides, the CDR3 is TGTGCCAGCAGCGTGAGCGGGGGAGTAGTTAATGAGCAGTTCTTC. Amino acid sequence: CASSVSGGVVNEQFF.

This clone was seen a handful of times. This sequence joins TRBV6-5 and TRBJ2-7; no firm D call. The germline V gene has CDR1 MNHEY and CDR2 SVGAGI. The CDR3 extends over 12 amino acids. Trimming took 7 bases from V and 0 from J, leaving 7 bases between them. CDR3 loop: CASNSYSYEQYV. In nucleotides, the CDR3 is TGTGCCAGCAATAGCTACTCCTACGAGCAGTACGTC.

This clone was counted only a few times. The chain has TRBV5-1 and TRBJ2-5; D is perhaps TRBD1 (6 bases). Germline V gene data show CDR1 as SGHRS and CDR2 as YFSETQ. The V gene lost 0 bases and the J gene lost 5 bases, with 11 bases spanning the gap. The CDR3 is 14 amino acids. CDR3 sequence (DNA): TGCGCCAGCAGCTTGGATCCAGGGGTCGAGACCCAGTACTTC. This codes for CASSLDPGVETQYF.

This clone was detected only a few times. The chain couples TRBV7-8 to TRBJ1-2, with D perhaps TRBD1 (5 bases). Trimming stripped 5 bases from V and 8 bases from J, with 18 bases between. Germline assignment: CDR1 SGHVS and CDR2 FQNEAQ. The CDR3 runs to 14 residues. CDR3: CASSPTGQGRGYTF. The DNA for the CDR3 is TGTGCCAGCAGCCCCACTGGGCAGGGACGGGGCTACACCTTC.

This clone was observed many times. This sequence joins TRBV29-1 and TRBJ2-7; the D gene is possibly TRBD1 (6 bases). The CDR3 runs 13 residues. CDR1 and CDR2 from the germline V gene are SQVTM and ANQGSEA. The V gene lost 7 bases and the J gene lost 4 bases, with 17 bases spanning the gap. In DNA form, the CDR3 reads TGCAGCGCCTCGGACAGTGGGAGTTACGAGCAGTACTTC. Protein sequence: CSASDSGSYEQYF.

Only a few counts were recorded for this clone. The V and J genes are TRBV2 and TRBJ2-2, with 9 positions matching TRBD1. The trim removed 4 bases at V and 1 base at J, leaving 7 bases unmatched. CDR3 size: 17 residues. From germline, CDR1 is SNHLY and CDR2 FYNNEI. CDR3 amino acids: CASSAPPGQGNTGELFF. CDR3 DNA sequence: TGTGCCAGCAGTGCCCCGCCGGGACAGGGGAACACCGGGGAGCTGTTTTTT.

The chain is built from TRBV4-1 and TRBJ2-1; D is unresolved. CDR3 length: 15 amino acids. Trimming stripped 8 bases from V and 4 bases from J, with 18 bases between. Germline lookup yields CDR1 MGHRA and CDR2 YSYEKL. CDR3 residues: CASGRAMDLYNEQFF. The CDR3 bases are TGCGCCAGCGGAAGGGCAATGGATTTGTACAATGAGCAGTTCTTC.

The V gene is TRBV6-1, the J gene TRBJ2-5; 10 nucleotides agree with TRBD1. Germline CDR1 reads MNHNS; CDR2 reads SASEGT. The junction had 11 bases not matched to a gene; V was cut back by 8 bases and J by 5 bases. The CDR3 consists of 15 residues. CDR3 sequence: CASRRGTGALETQYF. The DNA of the CDR3 is TGTGCCAGCCGCCGAGGGACAGGGGCATTGGAGACCCAGTACTTC.

This chain links TRBV21-1 with TRBJ2-7; no DNA check was done on the table's D call, TRBD1. TRBV21-1 is a pseudogene segment. The CDR3 spans 16 residues. CDR3 DNA: TGTGCCAGCAGCCAAGATCGACACAGGGGGCTTTACGAGCAGTACTTC. It translates to CASSQDRHRGLYEQYF.

The rearrangement joins TRBV7-2 to TRBJ2-2; D not resolved. CDR1 SGHTA and CDR2 FQGNSA come from the germline V gene. Between the trimmed V and J ends, which lost 2 bases and 6 bases, there was a span of 7 bases. This CDR3 contains 13 residues. The CDR3 region is CASSLMRAGELFF. In DNA form, the CDR3 reads TGTGCCAGCAGCTTAATGAGAGCCGGGGAGCTGTTTTTT. Variable domain in full (rest from reference TRBV7-2 and TRBJ2-2): GAGVSQSPSNKVTEKGKDVELRCDPISGHTALYWYRQSLGQGLEFLIYFQGNSAPDKSGLPSDRFSAERTGGSVSTLTIQRTQQEDSAVYLCASSLMRAGELFFGEGSRLTVL.

This chain uses TRBV6-9 with TRBJ2-5; either TRBD1 or TRBD2 may supply D (6 bases each). Germline lookup yields CDR1 MNHGY and CDR2 SVAAGI. This CDR3 is 15 amino acids long. V was pared by 10 bases and J by 3 bases, with 21 bases between. The chain's CDR3 is CAISQGGMAKETQYF. The CDR3 DNA sequence: TGTGCCATCAGCCAAGGGGGGATGGCCAAAGAGACCCAGTACTTC.

In DNA form, the CDR3 reads TGTGCCAGCACGATGGGGGGACAGCAGAACTATGGCTACACCTTC. The encoded protein is CASTMGGQQNYGYTF. This chain joins TRBV6-5 and TRBJ1-2, with 7 bases identical to TRBD1. The CDR3 runs to 15 residues. V was clipped by 7 bases and J by 2 bases; unmatched bases: 10. Germline-derived CDR1 and CDR2 are MNHEY and SVGAGI.

This clone came up a few times. V gene TRBV15 combines with J gene TRBJ2-7, with D hard to call. Germline V CDR1 and CDR2: LNHNV, YYDKDF (reference sequence). This CDR3 has 16 residues. The ends were cut back, 0 bases at V and 2 bases at J, with 14 bases in the middle. Here the CDR3 reads CATSRDLKRHTYEQYF. As DNA, the CDR3 is TGTGCCACCAGCAGAGATCTTAAGAGACACACCTACGAGCAGTACTTC. The variable domain in full, with the rest retrieved from reference TRBV15 and TRBJ2-7, is DAMVIQNPRYQVTQFGKPVTLSCSQTLNHNVMYWYQQKSSQAPKLLFHYYDKDFNNEADTPDNFQSRRPNTSFCFLDIRSPGLGDTAMYLCATSRDLKRHTYEQYFGPGTRLTVT.

This clone was picked up many times. The chain combines TRBV27 with TRBJ1-4, with a weak D call TRBD1 (5 bases). V gave up 0 bases and J gave up 8 bases, with 16 bases separating them. CDR3 length: 16 amino acids. The V gene's germline CDR1 is MNHEY and CDR2 SMNVEV (reference sequence). CDR3 sequence: CASSLSKGPLSEKLFF. Here the CDR3 DNA reads TGTGCCAGCAGTTTATCGAAGGGGCCCTTGTCGGAAAAACTGTTTTTT.

V usage is TRBV7-2 and J usage is TRBJ2-7; a possible D gene is TRBD1 (5 bases). Trimming pared 1 base from V and 1 base from J, leaving 11 bases between. CDR3 length equals 15 residues. Germline V lookup: CDR1 SGHTA, CDR2 FQGNSA. The CDR3 DNA follows: TGTGCCAGCAGCTTAGAGGCAGGGTCATCCTACGAGCAGTACTTC. Its protein is CASSLEAGSSYEQYF. Variable domain in full (rest from reference TRBV7-2 and TRBJ2-7): GAGVSQSPSNKVTEKGKDVELRCDPISGHTALYWYRQSLGQGLEFLIYFQGNSAPDKSGLPSDRFSAERTGGSVSTLTIQRTQQEDSAVYLCASSLEAGSSYEQYFGPGTRLTVT.